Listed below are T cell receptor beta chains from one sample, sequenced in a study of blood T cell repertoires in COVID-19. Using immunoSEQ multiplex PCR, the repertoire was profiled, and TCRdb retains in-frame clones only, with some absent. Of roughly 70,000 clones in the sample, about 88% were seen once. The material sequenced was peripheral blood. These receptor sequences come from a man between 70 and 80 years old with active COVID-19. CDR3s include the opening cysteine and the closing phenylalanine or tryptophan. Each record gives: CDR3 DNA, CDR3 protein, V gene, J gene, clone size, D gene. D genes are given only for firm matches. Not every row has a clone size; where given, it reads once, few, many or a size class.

TGTGCCTGGACCGGGGGGCGAGGGGGAAACACCATATATTTT,CAWTGGRGGNTIYF,TRBV30,TRBJ1-3,NA,NA
TGTGCCAGCAGCCTCAACAGGGTCTCCTACGAGCAGTACTTC,CASSLNRVSYEQYF,TRBV27,TRBJ2-7,NA,NA
TGTGCCAGTAGTACCCCGACAGGGGTAGGTGAAAAACTGTTTTTT,CASSTPTGVGEKLFF,TRBV19,TRBJ1-4,NA,TRBD1
TGTGCCAGCAGCGTAAGTGGGCTCACCGGGGAGCTGTTTTTT,CASSVSGLTGELFF,TRBV9,TRBJ2-2,NA,NA
TGTGCCAGCAGCCTCCAGACAGGGAACACTGAAGCTTTCTTT,CASSLQTGNTEAFF,TRBV11-2,TRBJ1-1,NA,NA
TGTGCCAGCAGCTCCGGGGGGACTTACAATGAGCAGTTCTTC,CASSSGGTYNEQFF,TRBV11-3,TRBJ2-1,NA,TRBD2
TGTGCCAGCAGTGAAGGGGGCAGAGGCAATCAGCCCCAGCATTTT,CASSEGGRGNQPQHF,TRBV6-1,TRBJ1-5,NA,NA
TGTGCCAGCAGCCGACAGGGGGCGAACACTGAAGCTTTCTTT,CASSRQGANTEAFF,TRBV6-5,TRBJ1-1,once,TRBD1
TGCGCCAGCAGCCACCCCAGGGACAGATCGAACACCGGGGAGCTGTTTTTT,CASSHPRDRSNTGELFF,TRBV4-1,TRBJ2-2,NA,TRBD1
TGTGCCAGCAGCCCCCCGGGATGGGACAATGAGCAGTTCTTC,CASSPPGWDNEQFF,TRBV6-6,TRBJ2-1,NA,NA
TGTGCCAGCACCCAAGCGGGGGAGACCCAGTACTTC,CASTQAGETQYF,TRBV12-3/TRBV12-4,TRBJ2-5,NA,TRBD2
TGTGCCAGCAGCCGGGGAGGGACTAGCGGGAGCCCGGGGACCCAGTACTTC,CASSRGGTSGSPGTQYF,TRBV27,TRBJ2-5,NA,TRBD2
TGTGCCAGCAGCCGGGACAGGGTCGACGAGCAGTACTTC,CASSRDRVDEQYF,TRBV4-2,TRBJ2-7,many,TRBD1
TGTGCCAGCACCGTTACGGCGGGAGGGTACGAGCAGTACTTC,CASTVTAGGYEQYF,TRBV19,TRBJ2-7,NA,TRBD2